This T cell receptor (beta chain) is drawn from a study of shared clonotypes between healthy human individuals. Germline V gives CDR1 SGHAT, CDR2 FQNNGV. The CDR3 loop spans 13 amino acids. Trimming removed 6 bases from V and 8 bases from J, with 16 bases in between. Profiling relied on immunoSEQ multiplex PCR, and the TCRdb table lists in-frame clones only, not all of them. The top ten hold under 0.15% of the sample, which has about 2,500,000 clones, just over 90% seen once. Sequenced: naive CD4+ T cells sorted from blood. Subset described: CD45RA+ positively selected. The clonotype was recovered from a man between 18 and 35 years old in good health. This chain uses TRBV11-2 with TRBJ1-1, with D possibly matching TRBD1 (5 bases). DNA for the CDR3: TGTGCCAGCAGACACGGGGCGGCCGGGGAAGCTTTCTTT. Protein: CASRHGAAGEAFF.